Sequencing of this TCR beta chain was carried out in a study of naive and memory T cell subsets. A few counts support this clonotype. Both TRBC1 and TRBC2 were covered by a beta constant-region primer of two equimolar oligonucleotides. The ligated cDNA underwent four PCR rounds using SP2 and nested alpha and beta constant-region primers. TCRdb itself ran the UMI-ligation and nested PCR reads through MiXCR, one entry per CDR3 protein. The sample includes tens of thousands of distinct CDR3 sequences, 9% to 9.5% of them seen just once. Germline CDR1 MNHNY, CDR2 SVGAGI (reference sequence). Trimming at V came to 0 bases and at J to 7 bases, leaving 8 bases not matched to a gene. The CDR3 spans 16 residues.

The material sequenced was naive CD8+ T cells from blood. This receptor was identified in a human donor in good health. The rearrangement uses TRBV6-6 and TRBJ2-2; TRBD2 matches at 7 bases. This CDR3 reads CASSYSIRGSGGELFF. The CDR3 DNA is TGTGCCAGCAGTTACTCGATACGCGGGAGCGGCGGGGAGCTGTTTTTT.